The sequence of this T cell receptor beta chain was determined in a study of tissue T cells after allogeneic stem cell transplantation. TCRdb's copy holds only in-frame clones and misses some; the assay was immunoSEQ multiplex PCR. The profile covers tens of thousands of clones, with about nine tenths appearing a single time and 3.8% taken by the ten largest. This CDR3 contains 15 residues. V gave up 1 base and J gave up 7 bases, with 15 bases separating them. Germline V gene sequence: CDR1 SGHRS, CDR2 YFSETQ. The gene calls are TRBV5-1 and TRBJ2-1; TRBD1 or TRBD2 may be the D gene (5 bases each). The sample was blood, taken before transplantation. The TCR comes from a woman aged 40 to 75 who later had graft-versus-host disease after an allogeneic stem cell transplant. This chain's CDR3 is CASSLSGPIQNEQFF. The DNA of the CDR3 is TGCGCCAGCAGCTTGTCGGGACCCATTCAGAATGAGCAGTTCTTC.